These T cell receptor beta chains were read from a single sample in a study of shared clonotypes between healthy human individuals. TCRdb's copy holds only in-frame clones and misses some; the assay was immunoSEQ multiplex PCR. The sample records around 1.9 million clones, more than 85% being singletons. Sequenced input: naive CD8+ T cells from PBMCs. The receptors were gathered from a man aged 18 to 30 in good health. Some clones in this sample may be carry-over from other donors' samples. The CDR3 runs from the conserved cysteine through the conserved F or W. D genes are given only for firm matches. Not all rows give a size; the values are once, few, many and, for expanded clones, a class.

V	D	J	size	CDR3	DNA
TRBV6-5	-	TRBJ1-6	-	CASSTLGRGSPLHF	TGTGCCAGCAGTACCCTTGGCCGGGGATCACCCCTCCACTTT
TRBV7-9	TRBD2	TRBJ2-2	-	CASSFGLGKGRQTGELFF	TGTGCCAGCAGCTTTGGACTAGGGAAAGGACGGCAAACCGGGGAGCTGTTTTTT
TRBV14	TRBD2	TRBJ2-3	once	CASSVRLAGTSTDTQYF	TGTGCCAGCAGCGTCCGACTAGCGGGTACTAGCACAGATACGCAGTATTTT
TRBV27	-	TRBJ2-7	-	CASSSMPSNEQYF	TGTGCCAGCAGTTCCATGCCTAGCAACGAGCAGTACTTC
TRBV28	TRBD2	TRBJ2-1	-	CASSFGTSGYNEQFF	TGTGCCAGCAGTTTTGGGACTAGCGGGTACAATGAGCAGTTCTTC
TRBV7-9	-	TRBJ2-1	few	CASSSSIGHEQFF	TGTGCCAGCAGTTCCTCGATCGGCCATGAGCAGTTCTTC
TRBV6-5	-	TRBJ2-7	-	CASSYRGQGTYEQYF	TGTGCCAGCAGTTACCGGGGACAAGGGACCTACGAGCAGTACTTC
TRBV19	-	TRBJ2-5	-	CASSIERQETQYF	TGTGCCAGTAGTATAGAGAGACAAGAGACCCAGTACTTC
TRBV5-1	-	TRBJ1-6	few	CASSPKGSSYNSPLHF	TGCGCCAGCAGCCCCAAGGGGAGCTCCTATAATTCACCCCTCCACTTT
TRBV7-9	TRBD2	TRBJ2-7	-	CASSLSRTSDSYEQYF	TGTGCCAGCAGCTTATCCAGGACTAGCGACTCCTACGAGCAGTACTTC
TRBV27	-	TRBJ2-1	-	CASSLALLGEQFF	TGTGCCAGCAGTTTGGCACTCCTCGGTGAGCAGTTCTTC
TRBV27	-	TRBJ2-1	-	CASSFLSPKHEQFF	TGTGCCAGCAGTTTTCTTTCGCCCAAGCATGAGCAGTTCTTC
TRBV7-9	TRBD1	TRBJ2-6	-	CASSHTGAGANVLTF	TGTGCCAGCAGCCATACAGGGGCAGGGGCCAACGTCCTGACTTTC
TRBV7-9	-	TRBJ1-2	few	CASSLGTNYGYTF	TGTGCCAGCAGCTTAGGCACTAACTATGGCTACACCTTC
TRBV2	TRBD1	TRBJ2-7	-	CASSRLGQGTYEQYF	TGTGCCAGCAGTAGACTAGGACAGGGGACTTACGAGCAGTACTTC
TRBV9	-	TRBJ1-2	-	CASSVGSGFDYGYTF	TGTGCCAGCAGCGTAGGCTCAGGTTTTGACTATGGCTACACCTTC
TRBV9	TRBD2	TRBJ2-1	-	CASSAWRESYNEQFF	TGTGCCAGCAGCGCTTGGCGGGAGTCCTACAATGAGCAGTTCTTC
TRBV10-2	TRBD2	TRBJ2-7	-	CASSDLAGGPQVQYF	TGCGCCAGCAGTGATTTAGCGGGAGGCCCCCAAGTGCAGTACTTC
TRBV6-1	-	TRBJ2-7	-	CASSVFPRSYEQYF	TGTGCCAGCAGTGTCTTCCCTCGTTCCTACGAGCAGTACTTC
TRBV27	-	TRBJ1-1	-	CASSWALNTEAFF	TGTGCCAGCAGTTGGGCTTTGAACACTGAAGCTTTCTTT
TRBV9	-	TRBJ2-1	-	CASSVGDSSTIEQFF	TGTGCCAGCAGCGTAGGAGACTCCTCTACAATTGAGCAGTTCTTC
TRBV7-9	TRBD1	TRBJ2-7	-	CASSPFPGQVYF	TGTGCCAGCAGCCCATTTCCGGGACAGGTTTACTTC
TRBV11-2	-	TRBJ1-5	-	CASSRVRNQPQHF	TGTGCCAGCAGCCGGGTTCGCAATCAGCCCCAGCATTTT
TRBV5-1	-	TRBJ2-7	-	CASSFSGSTYEQYF	TGCGCCAGCAGCTTCTCCGGGAGTACCTACGAGCAGTACTTC
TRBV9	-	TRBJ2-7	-	CASSVAWDPTREQYF	TGTGCCAGCAGCGTAGCCTGGGACCCGACACGCGAGCAGTACTTC
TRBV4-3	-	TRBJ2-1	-	CASSQDSAMGSYNEQFF	TGCGCCAGCAGCCAAGACTCAGCGATGGGGTCCTACAATGAGCAGTTCTTC
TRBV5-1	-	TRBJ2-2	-	CASSHGGTTPSTGELFF	TGCGCCAGCTCCCACGGGGGCACCACCCCAAGTACCGGGGAGCTGTTTTTT
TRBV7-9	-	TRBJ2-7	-	CASSLGATEKYF	TGTGCCAGCAGCTTAGGCGCGACAGAAAAGTACTTC
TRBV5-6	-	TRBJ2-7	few	CASSHSYEQYF	TGTGCCAGCAGCCACTCCTACGAGCAGTACTTC
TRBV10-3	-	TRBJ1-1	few	CAISYDKTEAFF	TGTGCCATCAGCTACGACAAGACTGAAGCTTTCTTT
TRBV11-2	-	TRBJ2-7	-	CASSLGRGSYEQYF	TGTGCCAGCAGCTTAGGCAGGGGTTCCTACGAGCAGTACTTC
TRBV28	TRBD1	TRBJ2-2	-	CASTLRDSYTGELFF	TGTGCCAGCACGCTGAGGGACAGTTACACCGGGGAGCTGTTTTTT